This T cell receptor beta chain was sequenced during a study of post-analysis software for immune sequencing data. Per germline, CDR1 SGHTA and CDR2 FQGTGA. This CDR3 has 23 amino acids. General observations from the study: Roughly five TRBV segments appeared more often in patients than in controls, and TRBV5-6, TRBV5-1 and TRBV20-1 were among these.

Prepared libraries of TCR beta cDNA carried unique molecular identifiers. One entry per CDR3 protein, called by TCRdb with MiXCR from the PCR reads. The sample shows 450,000 or so distinct CDR3 sequences, around 40% of them seen only once. Concerning this clonotype: Its cognate antigen is unknown.

The sequenced sample was blood. The V and J genes are TRBV7-3 and TRBJ2-1, with 13 bases lining up with TRBD2. The end of the DNA is better explained by TRBJ2-7, so the J call may be wrong. The sequence was obtained from a girl aged 10 to 17 with multiple sclerosis. CDR3 coding DNA: TGTGCCAGCAGCCCTCCGGGACTAGCGGGATCAGAGGGGGAAGGCAGCTCCTACAATGAGCAGTACTTC. Translation gives CASSPPGLAGSEGEGSSYNEQYF.